This TCR beta chain was documented in a study of T-cell reconstitution after alpha-beta-depleted transplantation in children (dated by TCRdb to between 2015 and 2016). About the study as a whole: Using TCR repertoire profiling, the study followed T-cell immune reconstitution in a quantitative way in children after TCRalphabeta/CD19-depleted allogeneic hematopoietic cell transplantation.

This clonotype occurred many times. It has no known antigen specificity. No base quality information exists; no much larger clone differs at one position. The library was produced with PCR. The instrument given in TCRdb is Illumina HiSeq 2500. Molecular barcoding was employed in the preparation of TCR libraries, with unique molecular identifiers being used to normalize TCRbeta repertoire quantification. Using fastp trimming at Q25 and MiXCR clonotype assembly, TCRdb reanalyzed the public sequencing data and kept in-frame beta chains. A single entry per CDR3 protein holds the most common genes and DNA from its merged rows. The sample yields about 19,000 distinct CDR3 sequences; 13% were counted once. The top ten hold roughly 35% of the sample. From the germline V gene (reference sequence), CDR1 is SGHAT and CDR2 is FQDESV. Reading from cysteine to phenylalanine, the CDR3 counts 16 amino acids. Only the CDR3 portion is preserved as DNA: 48 bases, with reading frame beginning at the first base. Clipping removes 2 bases from V and 2 bases from J, with 5 as the unmatched junction base count.

On the study overall, not on this receptor specifically: Over the following months the frequencies of hyperexpanded clones went down, and after one year T-cell counts and TCRbeta diversity were mostly credited to newly produced T cells. The apparently early alphabetaT-cell count recovery about two months after transplant was reportedly dependent on only several hundred rapidly expanded clones derived from non-depleted graft cells. In some patients, high TCRbeta diversity at day 60 was attributed to recipient T cells and intrathymic progenitors that had survived conditioning.

The label giving this sample's time point can be read as: day 60 (about 2 months) after transplantation. Taken with the paper, the label for treatment or condition translates to: allogeneic hematopoietic cell transplantation with graft depleted of TCRalphabeta T cells and CD19 B cells. The children who served as transplant recipients had been given grafts of TCRalphabeta/CD19-depleted allogeneic hematopoietic cells. The rearrangement combines TRBV11-1 with TRBJ2-1, and TRBD2 matches 8 of the central bases. This clonotype originated in a female patient between 2 and 15 years old who had a stem cell transplant for congenital amegakaryocytic thrombocytopenia, so the T cells may come from the graft donor. This material consisted of PBMCs, mostly from graft donor cells, taken 60 days after TCRalphabeta/CD19-depleted stem cell transplant. CDR3 sequence: CASSLLSGGAYNEQFF. The DNA sequence is as follows: TGTGCCAGCAGCTTATTATCGGGAGGGGCCTACAATGAGCAGTTCTTC.